These 26 T cell receptor beta chains were sequenced from one sample in a study of blood T cell repertoires in COVID-19. Clones were sequenced by immunoSEQ multiplex PCR, and TCRdb holds only the in-frame ones, with some missing. The sample includes about 48,000 clones, 83% of them seen just once. The sample comprised peripheral blood. The receptor source for this set is a human donor in a cohort sampled during active COVID-19.

The V and J genes are TRBV5-6 and TRBJ1-2, with a possible D match to TRBD1 (5 bases). CDR3 size: 12 residues. Germline V gene sequence: CDR1 SGHDT, CDR2 YYEEEE. V lost 5 bases and J 3 bases, leaving 8 bases between the germline ends. CDR3 protein: CASRSRDYGYTF. CDR3 nucleotide sequence: TGTGCCAGCAGGTCCAGGGACTATGGCTACACCTTC.

This rearrangement joins TRBV6-1 to TRBJ2-7, with 7 positions matching TRBD2. V lost 4 bases to trimming and J lost 3 bases; unmatched junction nucleotides: 12. CDR1 is MNHNS, CDR2 SASEGT, per germline. The CDR3 spans 16 residues. CDR3 region: CASSGTRAGKVYEQYF. CDR3 nucleotide sequence: TGTGCCAGCAGTGGGACACGAGCGGGGAAGGTCTACGAGCAGTACTTC.

V is TRBV5-3 and J is TRBJ2-3; tentatively, D is TRBD1 (6 bases). TRBV5-3 is an ORF, with its function uncertain. V gave up 5 bases and J gave up 1 base, with 20 bases separating them. The CDR3 spans 17 residues. The CDR3 loop reads CARSPSCSGTRTDTQYF. DNA of the CDR3: TGTGCCAGAAGTCCATCTTGTTCCGGGACACGCACAGATACGCAGTATTTT.

V gene TRBV6-5 combines with J gene TRBJ2-7, with 10 bases identical to TRBD1. Trimming took 8 bases from V and 1 from J; bases not matched to a gene: 2. CDR1 is MNHEY, CDR2 SVGAGI, per germline. This CDR3 region has 13 residues. This CDR3 is CASRQGASYEQYF. As DNA, the CDR3 is TGTGCCAGCCGACAGGGGGCATCCTACGAGCAGTACTTC.

The gene calls are TRBV10-1 and TRBJ2-3; 8 nucleotides agree with TRBD2. Germline lookup yields CDR1 WNHNN and CDR2 SYGVQD (reference sequence). The CDR3 is 17 amino acids. With V trimmed by 4 bases and J by 0 bases, 9 bases remained unmatched. CDR3 residues: CASSASAGGPSTDTQYF. CDR3 nucleotide sequence: TGCGCCAGCAGTGCCTCTGCGGGGGGACCGAGCACAGATACGCAGTATTTT.

For the CDR3, the DNA is TGCGCCAGCAGCTTGGCAGGGGGCGGCAATCAGCCCCAGCATTTT. Encoded protein: CASSLAGGGNQPQHF. This chain uses TRBV5-1 with TRBJ1-5; TRBD1 aligns across 8 bases. Per germline, CDR1 SGHRS and CDR2 YFSETQ. Trimming at V came to 0 bases and at J to 2 bases, leaving 1 base not matched to a gene. The CDR3 is made up of 15 amino acids.

The genes are TRBV3-1 (or the pseudogene TRBV3-2) and TRBJ1-3, with D possibly being TRBD1 (5 bases). Trimming left V 5 bases short and J 0 bases short, with 8 bases between. The CDR3 spans 14 residues. The germline V gene encodes CDR1 LGHDT and CDR2 YNNKEL (reference sequence). The CDR3 DNA sequence: TGTGCCAGCAGCACCGACAGCTCTGGAAACACCATATATTTT. Translation gives CASSTDSSGNTIYF.

The CDR3 nucleotides read TGTGCCAGCAGCCAAGGCAGGGCCGCTGACTACACCTTC. Translation gives CASSQGRAADYTF. The chain combines TRBV3-1 (or the pseudogene TRBV3-2) with TRBJ1-2; TRBD1 might be the D (5 bases). Trimming removed 1 base at V and 10 bases at J, with 13 bases between. This CDR3 is 13 amino acids long. CDR1 and CDR2 (germline): LGHDT, YNNKEL (reference sequence).

The chain links TRBV13 to TRBJ2-7; TRBD1 is a possible D gene (6 bases). Germline lookup yields CDR1 PRHDT and CDR2 FYEKMQ (reference sequence). Between the trimmed V and J ends, which lost 5 bases and 3 bases, there was a span of 20 bases. The CDR3 consists of 16 residues. Here the CDR3 reads CASSRRGRGFIYEQYF. Here the CDR3 DNA reads TGTGCCAGCAGCAGAAGGGGCAGGGGCTTTATCTACGAGCAGTACTTC.

The chain has TRBV12-3 or TRBV12-4 and TRBJ1-2; tentative D call: TRBD1 (5 bases). Trimming cost V 2 bases and J 8 bases, with 12 bases left between them. There are 13 residues in the CDR3. CDR3 sequence (DNA): TGTGCCAGCAGTTTACCGGGACTGGGAGGCTACACCTTC. It yields the protein CASSLPGLGGYTF.

The chain couples TRBV12-3 or TRBV12-4 to TRBJ2-1; the D gene is possibly TRBD1 (5 bases). Trimming cost V 5 bases and J 7 bases, with 9 bases left between them. CDR3 size: 12 residues. The CDR3 spells CASSRGPNEQFF. As DNA, the CDR3 is TGTGCCAGCAGTAGGGGTCCGAATGAGCAGTTCTTC.

The chain recombines TRBV6-1 with TRBJ1-3; a possible D gene is TRBD1 (6 bases). Germline V CDR1 and CDR2: MNHNS, SASEGT. Trimming left V 2 bases short and J 0 bases short, with 8 bases between. This CDR3 has 15 amino acids. The CDR3 DNA reads TGTGCCAGCAGTGAATGGGACATCTCTGGAAACACCATATATTTT. Its translation: CASSEWDISGNTIYF.

This clone was counted a few times. The V and J genes are TRBV7-8 and TRBJ1-6; weak D call: TRBD1 (6 bases). The germline V and J ends were trimmed by 5 bases and 7 bases, with 18 bases remaining between them. Per the germline V gene, CDR1 is SGHVS and CDR2 is FQNEAQ. The CDR3 spans 16 residues. CDR3 bases: TGTGCCAGCAGCGGACAAGACAGGATAAGGAATTCACCCCTCCACTTT. Its protein is CASSGQDRIRNSPLHF.

DNA for the CDR3: TGTGCCAGCAGCTTCAGACCCAAGGGGGCTGAAGCTTTCTTT. Its protein is CASSFRPKGAEAFF. V is TRBV7-8 and J is TRBJ1-1, with a weak D call TRBD1 (6 bases). The CDR3 sequence is 14 residues long. The germline gives CDR1 SGHVS, CDR2 FQNEAQ. Trimming pared 3 bases from V and 6 bases from J, leaving 14 bases between.

The CDR3 here is CASSQVGGDRGEKLFF. Here the CDR3 DNA reads TGTGCCAGCAGCCAAGTCGGGGGGGACCGGGGTGAAAAACTGTTTTTT. The chain carries TRBV14 and TRBJ1-4, with D possibly matching TRBD1 (5 bases). Germline CDR1 reads SGHDN; CDR2 reads FVKESK. The CDR3 has 16 residues. V dropped 1 base and J dropped 7 bases, with 16 bases sitting between them.

This chain joins TRBV19 and TRBJ1-4, with 8 bases fitting TRBD1. This CDR3 comprises 14 residues. The germline V gene encodes CDR1 LNHDA and CDR2 SQIVND (reference sequence). V lost 8 bases to trimming and J lost 6 bases; unmatched junction nucleotides: 8. This CDR3 is CASYPGTGHEKLFF. In DNA form, the CDR3 reads TGTGCCAGTTACCCCGGGACAGGCCATGAAAAACTGTTTTTT.

This chain links TRBV18 with TRBJ2-6, with D perhaps TRBD1 (6 bases). Germline assignment: CDR1 KGHSH and CDR2 LQKENI. The V end was cut by 5 bases, the J end by 0 bases, with 8 bases between. The CDR3 is made up of 15 amino acids. DNA for the CDR3: TGTGCCAGCTCAAGGACAGCCTCTGGGGCCAACGTCCTGACTTTC. Translation gives CASSRTASGANVLTF.

This clone came up once. The gene calls are TRBV5-1 and TRBJ1-1, with a possible D match to TRBD1 (6 bases). This CDR3 is 14 amino acids long. Germline assignment: CDR1 SGHRS and CDR2 YFSETQ. The V gene lost 5 bases and the J gene lost 1 base, with 12 bases spanning the gap. The CDR3 sequence is CASRGATGNTEAFF. DNA of the CDR3: TGCGCCAGCAGGGGGGCGACAGGGAACACTGAAGCTTTCTTT. The full variable domain, its missing parts supplied by reference TRBV5-1 and TRBJ1-1, is KAGVTQTPRYLIKTRGQQVTLSCSPISGHRSVSWYQQTPGQGLQFLFEYFSETQRNKGNFPGRFSGRQFSNSRSEMNVSTLELGDSALYLCASRGATGNTEAFFGQGTRLTVV.

The rearrangement uses TRBV19 and TRBJ1-2, with D tentatively TRBD1 (5 bases). Trimming took off 1 base at V and 4 bases at J, with 7 bases between the two ends. CDR3 length: 13 amino acids. Germline V gene sequence: CDR1 LNHDA, CDR2 SQIVND (reference sequence). CDR3 residues: CASSIVDSYGYTF. As DNA, the CDR3 is TGTGCCAGTAGTATAGTTGACAGCTATGGCTACACCTTC.

This sequence joins TRBV4-1 and TRBJ2-1, with unresolved D. CDR1 and CDR2 from the germline V gene are MGHRA and YSYEKL. The CDR3 length is 17 residues. The V and J ends lost 3 bases and 4 bases respectively, with 19 bases between them. CDR3: CASSHGGGKETYNEQFF. The CDR3 bases are TGCGCCAGCAGCCACGGCGGCGGCAAGGAAACATACAATGAGCAGTTCTTC.

CDR3 bases: TGTGCCAGCAGTTCGGACACCTACTCCTACGAGCAGTACTTC. Translated, it gives CASSSDTYSYEQYF. V is TRBV6-5 and J is TRBJ2-7, with D possibly matching TRBD1 (5 bases). CDR1 is MNHEY, CDR2 SVGAGI, per germline. V lost 4 bases and J 0 bases, leaving 10 bases between the germline ends. There are 14 residues in the CDR3.

The V gene is TRBV11-2, the J gene TRBJ1-3, with D unclear. The CDR3 totals 16 residues. Trimming removed 5 bases from V and 1 base from J, with 15 bases in between. From germline, CDR1 is SGHAT and CDR2 FQNNGV. The CDR3 protein is CASSQLTGRSGNTIYF. Here the CDR3 DNA reads TGTGCCAGCAGCCAGCTAACGGGGAGATCTGGAAACACCATATATTTT.

This clone was found once. The chain carries TRBV19 and TRBJ2-1, with 7 bases aligning to TRBD2. This CDR3 contains 16 residues. The J segment lost 4 bases and the V segment lost 7 bases, leaving 13 bases of the junction unmatched. Germline V gene sequence: CDR1 LNHDA, CDR2 SQIVND (reference sequence). In DNA, the CDR3 is TGTGCCAGTACCCGTAGCGGGCTAGCGGCGTACAATGAGCAGTTCTTC. Its protein product is CASTRSGLAAYNEQFF.

The chain uses TRBV3-1 (or the pseudogene TRBV3-2) and TRBJ2-3; 15 bases are shared with TRBD2. The CDR3 length is 18 residues. Germline V lookup: CDR1 LGHDT, CDR2 YNNKEL (reference sequence). The ends lost 4 bases at V and 7 bases at J; junction bases unmatched: 12. CDR3 in amino acids: CASSPGTSGGPKPNTQYF. The CDR3 nucleotides are TGTGCCAGCAGCCCCGGGACTAGCGGGGGGCCTAAGCCAAATACGCAGTATTTT.

The chain is built from TRBV2 and TRBJ2-3; D is possibly TRBD2 (6 bases). CDR3 length equals 14 residues. The germline V gene encodes CDR1 SNHLY and CDR2 FYNNEI. V dropped 7 bases and J dropped 3 bases, with 14 bases sitting between them. The CDR3 spells CASMRGLRTDTQYF. CDR3 in DNA: TGTGCCAGCATGCGGGGATTGAGGACAGATACGCAGTATTTT.

The CDR3 spells CASSGRRVQGGAGELFF. In DNA form, the CDR3 reads TGTGCCAGCAGCGGCCGGAGAGTACAGGGGGGGGCCGGGGAGCTGTTTTTT. The gene calls are TRBV7-6 and TRBJ2-2, with a weak D call TRBD1 (8 bases). V was clipped by 5 bases and J by 6 bases, with 22 bases between them. This CDR3 region has 17 residues. The germline V gene has CDR1 SGHVS and CDR2 FNYEAQ.